The rows below give T cell receptor beta chains drawn from one sample of a study of T cells in localized non-small cell lung cancer. Repertoires were generated with immunoSEQ multiplex PCR, while TCRdb's copy carries only in-frame clones and drops some. The profile shows tens of thousands of clones, 86% of them singletons. Sequenced here: peripheral blood, sampled before any cancer treatment. The receptors here all came from a male donor at least 60 years old with stage III lung adenocarcinoma. The CDR3 runs from the conserved cysteine through the conserved F or W. Fields, in order: D gene, CDR3 length, V gene, clone size, J gene, CDR3 DNA, CDR3 protein. The D gene is left open where the match is weak. Only part of the rows carry a size: once, few, many, or a class if the clone is expanded.

TRBD2	14	TRBV18	.	TRBJ2-1	TGTGCCAGCTCACCAATGGGACTAGCAAGTGAGCAGTTCTTC	CASSPMGLASEQFF
.	13	TRBV6-1	.	TRBJ1-5	TGTGCCAGCACAAGACAGTTCAATCAGCCCCAGCATTTT	CASTRQFNQPQHF
.	15	TRBV5-5	.	TRBJ2-6	TGTGCCAGCAGCCGGCCAGGAAGCCGGGCCAACGTCCTGACTTTC	CASSRPGSRANVLTF
TRBD2	15	TRBV9	.	TRBJ2-7	TGTGCCAGCAGCGTAGGACTAGCGGGTTCCTACGAGCAGTACTTC	CASSVGLAGSYEQYF
.	12	TRBV6-6	.	TRBJ2-1	TGTGCCAGCAGTTCGGGGCCCTACGAGCAGTTCTTC	CASSSGPYEQFF
.	17	TRBV5-6	once	TRBJ2-5	TGTGCCAGCAGCTCCCCTGCTGGAGGGGGGGTACAAGAGACCCAGTACTTC	CASSSPAGGGVQETQYF
.	17	TRBV7-9	.	TRBJ1-3	TGTGCCAGCAGCTTATGGCGGGGGCAACAGGTTGGAAACACCATATATTTT	CASSLWRGQQVGNTIYF
TRBD2	15	TRBV29-1	.	TRBJ2-2	TGCAGCGGCAAGCGGGAGGGCTCGAGGACCGGGGAGCTGTTTTTT	CSGKREGSRTGELFF
.	14	TRBV28	.	TRBJ2-3	TGTGCCAGCAAAAGGACGGGGAGCACAGATACGCAGTATTTT	CASKRTGSTDTQYF
.	13	TRBV29-1	.	TRBJ1-2	TGCAGCGCTCGACCCACCGGGATGGATGGCTACACCTTC	CSARPTGMDGYTF
.	13	TRBV29-1	few	TRBJ1-1	TGCAGCGTTGGTGGGGTATTGGGCACTGAAGCTTTCTTT	CSVGGVLGTEAFF
TRBD1	12	TRBV6-5	.	TRBJ1-2	TGTGCCAGCAGAGGGACAGGGGACGGCTACACCTTC	CASRGTGDGYTF
.	14	TRBV27	.	TRBJ1-2	TGTGCCAGCACCCGAAAGATGGTTGGGGGAGTTCTCCTCTTC	CASTRKMVGGVLLF
TRBD2	15	TRBV11-3	.	TRBJ2-1	TGTGCCAGCAGCCCTGAGGGGGTGGCGGGAGGTGAGCAGTTCTTC	CASSPEGVAGGEQFF
.	13	TRBV6-1	.	TRBJ1-2	TGTGCCAGCAGTGAAGGAGGAGAGGGAGGCTACACCTTC	CASSEGGEGGYTF
.	18	TRBV11-3	.	TRBJ2-2	TGTGCCAGCAGCTTAGCAGGGTACGGGAGTACGAACACCGGGGAGCTGTTTTTT	CASSLAGYGSTNTGELFF
TRBD1	14	TRBV28	.	TRBJ1-4	TGTGCCAGCAGTTTGACAGGGGGTCCTGAAAAACTGTTTTTT	CASSLTGGPEKLFF
.	16	TRBV6-5	.	TRBJ1-3	TGTGCCAGCAGTTATTTTGCCCTACCTAGTGGAAACACCATATATTTT	CASSYFALPSGNTIYF
.	15	TRBV6-5	.	TRBJ2-1	TGTGCCAGCAGTCGGACCCAGCAGTCCTACAATGAGCAGTTCTTC	CASSRTQQSYNEQFF
TRBD2	16	TRBV2	.	TRBJ2-7	TGTGCCAGCAGTGACCCATGGACTAGCGGGAGTTACGAGCAGTACTTC	CASSDPWTSGSYEQYF
.	15	TRBV5-1	.	TRBJ2-2	TGCGCCAGCAGCCGCCTCCAGCCGGAGGCCGGGGAGCTGTTTTTT	CASSRLQPEAGELFF
.	13	TRBV29-1	.	TRBJ1-5	TGCAGCGTTGAAGAGAATAGCAATCAGCCCCAGCATTTT	CSVEENSNQPQHF
.	15	TRBV29-1	.	TRBJ2-7	TGCAGCGTTGAAGATCAGAGGGGGGACCCCTACGAGCAGTACTTC	CSVEDQRGDPYEQYF
TRBD1	15	TRBV19	.	TRBJ2-5	TGTGCCAGTAGAGCCGATAGGACAGGGCAAGAGACCCAGTACTTC	CASRADRTGQETQYF
TRBD2	16	TRBV9	.	TRBJ2-2	TGTGCCAGCAGCGTTGGGGGAGGGCGTAGCACCGGGGAGCTGTTTTTT	CASSVGGGRSTGELFF
.	12	TRBV5-1	.	TRBJ1-2	TGCGCCAGCAGCTTATCAGGGGATGGCTACACCTTC	CASSLSGDGYTF
.	16	TRBV27	.	TRBJ2-6	TGTGCCAGCGGGTTCCCGACCTATTCTGGGGCCAACGTCCTGACTTTC	CASGFPTYSGANVLTF
.	16	TRBV18	.	TRBJ2-7	TGTGCCAGCTCACCACTTTCTGGACAGACCTTCTACGAGCAGTACTTC	CASSPLSGQTFYEQYF
TRBD2	17	TRBV5-6	.	TRBJ2-7	TGTGCCAGCAGCCATAGACCTAGCGGGAGGAGACAATACGAGCAGTACTTC	CASSHRPSGRRQYEQYF
TRBD1	13	TRBV19	few	TRBJ2-1	TGTGCCAGTAGTAAAGGACAGGGGGCTTTGCAGTTCTTC	CASSKGQGALQFF
.	14	TRBV6-6	.	TRBJ2-7	TGTGCCAGCAAAGTGACTGACAGGCCCTACGAGCAGTACTTC	CASKVTDRPYEQYF
TRBD1	13	TRBV6-5	.	TRBJ2-7	TGTGCCAGCAGTAATCAGGGGGCCTACGAGCAGTACTTC	CASSNQGAYEQYF
.	12	TRBV9	.	TRBJ2-1	TGTGCCAGCAGCCCGCGCTGGGGTGAGCAGTTCTTC	CASSPRWGEQFF
.	14	TRBV2	.	TRBJ1-2	TGTGCCAGCAGTGAAAGGGCCGGGACGTTTGGCTACACCTTC	CASSERAGTFGYTF
TRBD1	15	TRBV9	.	TRBJ2-1	TGTGCCAGCGGACCCGGGACAGGGATAAGCAATGAGCAGTTCTTC	CASGPGTGISNEQFF
.	13	TRBV14	.	TRBJ1-2	TGTGCCAGCAGCCAGGAGTTAAACTATGGCTACACCTTC	CASSQELNYGYTF
TRBD1	16	TRBV5-1	.	TRBJ2-3	TGCGCCAGCAGCTTGGGGGACAGTGGCGGCACAGATACGCAGTATTTT	CASSLGDSGGTDTQYF
.	14	TRBV9	.	TRBJ2-5	TGTGCCAGCAGCGTAGCTACAGGGAAAGAGACCCAGTACTTC	CASSVATGKETQYF
.	14	TRBV5-1	few	TRBJ2-7	TGCGCCAGCAGCAGGCCGGGACATCCCTACGAGCAGTACTTC	CASSRPGHPYEQYF
.	14	TRBV5-8	.	TRBJ2-5	TGTGCCAGCAAGCGGAGGGATAACCAAGAGACCCAGTACTTC	CASKRRDNQETQYF
TRBD1	14	TRBV5-4	.	TRBJ1-2	TGTGCCAGCAGCGTCCCGGGACAGCTATATGGCTACACCTTC	CASSVPGQLYGYTF
.	11	TRBV10-3	.	TRBJ2-1	TGTGCCATCAGTGACCGGAGGGAGCAGTTCTTC	CAISDRREQFF
.	15	TRBV7-9	.	TRBJ2-2	TGTGCCAGCACCGTGGGGTTAGGGAACACCGGGGAGCTGTTTTTT	CASTVGLGNTGELFF
TRBD1	14	TRBV2	.	TRBJ1-4	TGTGCCAGCAGGACAGGGGGCAGGAGGGAAAAACTGTTTTTT	CASRTGGRREKLFF
.	14	TRBV2	.	TRBJ1-4	TGTGCCAGCAGTGAGGGCGTTCTTAATGAAAAACTGTTTTTT	CASSEGVLNEKLFF
.	13	TRBV5-5	.	TRBJ2-3	TGTGCCAGCAAGACACAGGACACAGATACGCAGTATTTT	CASKTQDTDTQYF
.	14	TRBV10-2	.	TRBJ1-1	TGCGCCAGCACCTCCCTGACAAGGGAGGCTGAAGCTTTCTTT	CASTSLTREAEAFF
TRBD1	14	TRBV19	.	TRBJ1-2	TGTGCCAGTAGTAGACAGGGACTTAACTATGGCTACACCTTC	CASSRQGLNYGYTF
TRBD2	13	TRBV30	.	TRBJ2-1	TGTGCCTGGTGTAGGACACCCGGGGGGGAGCAGTTCTTC	CAWCRTPGGEQFF
.	13	TRBV27	once	TRBJ2-5	TGTGCCAGCAGCGCGGGACGGCACGAGACCCAGTACTTC	CASSAGRHETQYF
.	13	TRBV19	once	TRBJ2-7	TGTGCCAGTAGTATAGGACAGCTATACGAGCAGTACTTC	CASSIGQLYEQYF
.	16	TRBV5-6	.	TRBJ1-4	TGTGCCAGCAGCTGGAGAGGGGGGCAGGTGGGTGAAAAACTGTTTTTT	CASSWRGGQVGEKLFF
.	15	TRBV7-8	.	TRBJ2-7	TGTGCCAGCAGCTTAGGTAACAGGGTATCCTACGAGCAGTACTTC	CASSLGNRVSYEQYF
.	16	TRBV5-1	.	TRBJ2-1	TGCGCCAGCAGCTCCGGCCCGGGTAGGGCGAATAATGAGCAGTTCTTC	CASSSGPGRANNEQFF
.	15	TRBV4-2	.	TRBJ2-2	TGTGCCAGCAGCCCCAGCAGCAGGACCACCGGGGAGCTGTTTTTT	CASSPSSRTTGELFF
.	17	TRBV19	.	TRBJ2-1	TGTGCCAGTAGTATAGATCATTTTGTCGGCTCCTACAATGAGCAGTTCTTC	CASSIDHFVGSYNEQFF
.	15	TRBV14	.	TRBJ1-2	TGTGCCAGCAGCCAAGTGGGGGTTGAGATCGATGGCTACACCTTC	CASSQVGVEIDGYTF
.	16	TRBV27	.	TRBJ2-3	TGTGCCAGCAGTTTATTTAGCATCTCCACTGCAGATACGCAGTATTTT	CASSLFSISTADTQYF